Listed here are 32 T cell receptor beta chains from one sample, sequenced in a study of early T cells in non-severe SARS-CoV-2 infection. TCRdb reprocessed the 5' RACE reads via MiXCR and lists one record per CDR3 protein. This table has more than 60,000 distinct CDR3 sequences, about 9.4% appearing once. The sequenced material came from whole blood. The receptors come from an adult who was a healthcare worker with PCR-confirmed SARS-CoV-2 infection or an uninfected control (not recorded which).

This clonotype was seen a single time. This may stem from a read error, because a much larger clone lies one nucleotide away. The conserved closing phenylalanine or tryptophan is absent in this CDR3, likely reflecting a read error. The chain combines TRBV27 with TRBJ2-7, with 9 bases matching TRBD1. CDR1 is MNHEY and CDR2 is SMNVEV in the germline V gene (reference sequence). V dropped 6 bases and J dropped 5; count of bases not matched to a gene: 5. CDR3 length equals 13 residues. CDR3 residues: CASSPDRGNEQYS. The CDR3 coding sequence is TGTGCCAGCAGCCCGGACAGGGGCAACGAGCAGTACTCC.

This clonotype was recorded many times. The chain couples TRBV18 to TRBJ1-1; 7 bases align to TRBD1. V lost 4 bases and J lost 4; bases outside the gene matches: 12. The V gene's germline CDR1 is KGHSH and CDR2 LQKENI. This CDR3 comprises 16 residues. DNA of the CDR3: TGTGCCAGCTCACTTGGACAGGACCTTCAGGGCACTGAAGCTTTCTTT. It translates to CASSLGQDLQGTEAFF.

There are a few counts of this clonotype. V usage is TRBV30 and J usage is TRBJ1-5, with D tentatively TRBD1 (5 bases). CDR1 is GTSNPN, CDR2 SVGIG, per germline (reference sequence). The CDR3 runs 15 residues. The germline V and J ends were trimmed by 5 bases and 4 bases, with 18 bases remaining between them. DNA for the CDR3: TGTGCCTGGGGGCCAGGGCTGGAACGGAATCAGCCCCAGCATTTT. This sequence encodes CAWGPGLERNQPQHF. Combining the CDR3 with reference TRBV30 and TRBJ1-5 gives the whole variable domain SQTIHQWPATLVQPVGSPLSLECTVEGTSNPNLYWYRQAAGRGLQLLFYSVGIGQISSEVPQNLSASRPQDRQFILSSKKLLLSDSGFYLCAWGPGLERNQPQHFGDGTRLSIL.

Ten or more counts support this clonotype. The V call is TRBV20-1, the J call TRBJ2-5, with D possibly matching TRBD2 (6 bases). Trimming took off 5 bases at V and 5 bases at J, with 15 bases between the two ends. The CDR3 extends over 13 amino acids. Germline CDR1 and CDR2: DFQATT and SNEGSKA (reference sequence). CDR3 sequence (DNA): TGCAGTGCTTACGGGGGAGGCGAGGAGACCCAGTACTTC. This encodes CSAYGGGEETQYF.

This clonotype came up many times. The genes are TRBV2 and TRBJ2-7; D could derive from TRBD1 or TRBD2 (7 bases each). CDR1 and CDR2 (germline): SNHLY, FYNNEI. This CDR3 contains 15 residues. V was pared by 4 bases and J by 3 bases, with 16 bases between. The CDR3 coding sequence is TGTGCCAGCAGTGCCCAGGGGGGGCGGTTCTACGAGCAGTACTTC. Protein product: CASSAQGGRFYEQYF.

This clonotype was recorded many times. The CDR3 region is CSASRIPERETQYF. The CDR3 DNA reads TGCAGTGCTAGTCGCATTCCCGAGAGGGAGACCCAGTACTTC. The rearrangement joins TRBV20-1 to TRBJ2-5; D call uncertain. The germline V gene has CDR1 DFQATT and CDR2 SNEGSKA (reference sequence). The CDR3 is 14 amino acids. The V end was cut by 3 bases, the J end by 5 bases, with 16 bases between.

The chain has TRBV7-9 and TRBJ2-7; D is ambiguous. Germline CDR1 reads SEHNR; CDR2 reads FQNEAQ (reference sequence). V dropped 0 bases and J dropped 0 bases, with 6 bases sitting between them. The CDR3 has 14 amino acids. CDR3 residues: CASSLATYSYEQYF. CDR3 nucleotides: TGTGCCAGCAGCTTAGCGACGTACTCCTACGAGCAGTACTTC.

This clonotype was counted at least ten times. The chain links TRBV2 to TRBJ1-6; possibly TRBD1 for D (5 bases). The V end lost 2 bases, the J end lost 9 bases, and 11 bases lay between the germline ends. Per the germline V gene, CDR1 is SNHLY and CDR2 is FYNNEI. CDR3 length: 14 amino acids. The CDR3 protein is CASSESLGGSPLHF. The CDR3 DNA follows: TGTGCCAGCAGTGAATCGCTTGGGGGTTCACCCCTCCACTTT.

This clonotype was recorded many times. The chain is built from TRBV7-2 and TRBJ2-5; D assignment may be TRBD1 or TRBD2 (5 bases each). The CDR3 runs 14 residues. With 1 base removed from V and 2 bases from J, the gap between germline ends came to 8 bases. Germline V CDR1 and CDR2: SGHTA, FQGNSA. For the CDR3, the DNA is TGTGCCAGCAGCTTAGAGTGGGGGCAAGAGACCCAGTACTTC. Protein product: CASSLEWGQETQYF. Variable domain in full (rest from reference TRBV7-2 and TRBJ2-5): GAGVSQSPSNKVTEKGKDVELRCDPISGHTALYWYRQSLGQGLEFLIYFQGNSAPDKSGLPSDRFSAERTGGSVSTLTIQRTQQEDSAVYLCASSLEWGQETQYFGPGTRLLVL.

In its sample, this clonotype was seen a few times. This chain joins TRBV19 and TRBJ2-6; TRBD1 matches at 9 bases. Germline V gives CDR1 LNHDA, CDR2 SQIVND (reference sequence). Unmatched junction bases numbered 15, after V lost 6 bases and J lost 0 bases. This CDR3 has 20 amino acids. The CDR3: CASSSRLDRDRVSGANVLTF. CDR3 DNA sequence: TGTGCCAGTAGCTCGCGACTAGACCGGGACAGGGTCTCTGGGGCCAACGTCCTGACTTTC.

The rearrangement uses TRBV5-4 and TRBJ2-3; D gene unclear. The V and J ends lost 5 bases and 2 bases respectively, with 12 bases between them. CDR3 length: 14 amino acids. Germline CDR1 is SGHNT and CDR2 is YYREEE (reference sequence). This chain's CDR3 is CASRVKESTDTQYF. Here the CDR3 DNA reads TGTGCCAGCAGGGTTAAGGAGTCCACAGATACGCAGTATTTT.

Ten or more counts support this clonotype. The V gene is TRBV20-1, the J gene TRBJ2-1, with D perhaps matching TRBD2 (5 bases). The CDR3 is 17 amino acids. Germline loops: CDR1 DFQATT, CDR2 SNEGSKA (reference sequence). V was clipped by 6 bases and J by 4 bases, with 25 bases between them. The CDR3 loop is CSASPRLGGRGYNEQFF. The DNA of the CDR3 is TGCAGTGCGTCACCACGCCTGGGCGGACGAGGGTACAATGAGCAGTTCTTC.

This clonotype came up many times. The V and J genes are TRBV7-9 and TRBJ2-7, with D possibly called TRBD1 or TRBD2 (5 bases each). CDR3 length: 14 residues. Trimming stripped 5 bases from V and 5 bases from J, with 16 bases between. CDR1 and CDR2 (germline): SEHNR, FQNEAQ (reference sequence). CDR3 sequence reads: CASSPGPENHEQYF. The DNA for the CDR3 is TGTGCCAGCAGCCCGGGACCGGAGAACCACGAGCAGTACTTC. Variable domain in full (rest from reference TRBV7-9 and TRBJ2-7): DTGVSQNPRHKITKRGQNVTFRCDPISEHNRLYWYRQTLGQGPEFLTYFQNEAQLEKSRLLSDRFSAERPKGSFSTLEIQRTEQGDSAMYLCASSPGPENHEQYFGPGTRLTVT.

CDR3 DNA: TGTGCCAGCTCACCACCGCGGCCGTACAATGAGCAGTTCTTC. It encodes CASSPPRPYNEQFF. The chain links TRBV18 to TRBJ2-1; D remains unclear. The CDR3 spans 14 residues. CDR1 KGHSH and CDR2 LQKENI come from the germline V gene. V shed 0 bases and J shed 4 bases, with 7 bases lying between them.

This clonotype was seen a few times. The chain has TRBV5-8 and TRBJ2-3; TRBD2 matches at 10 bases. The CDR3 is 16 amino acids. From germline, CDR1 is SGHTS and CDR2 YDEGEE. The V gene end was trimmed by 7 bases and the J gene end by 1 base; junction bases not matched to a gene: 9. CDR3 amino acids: CASPGSLAGGTDTQYF. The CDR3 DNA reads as TGTGCCAGCCCCGGGTCGCTAGCGGGGGGCACAGATACGCAGTATTTT.

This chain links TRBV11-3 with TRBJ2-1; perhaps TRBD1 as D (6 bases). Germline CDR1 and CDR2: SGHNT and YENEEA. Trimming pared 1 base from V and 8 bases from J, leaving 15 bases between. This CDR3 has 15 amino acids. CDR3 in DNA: TGTGCCAGCAGCTTAGCAGGAACCAAGGGGGATGAGCAGTTCTTC. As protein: CASSLAGTKGDEQFF.

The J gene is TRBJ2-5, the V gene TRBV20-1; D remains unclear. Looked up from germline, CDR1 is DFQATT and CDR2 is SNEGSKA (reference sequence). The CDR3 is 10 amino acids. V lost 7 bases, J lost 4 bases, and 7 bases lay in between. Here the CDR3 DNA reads TGCAGTGGCAGGAGAGAGACCCAGTACTTC. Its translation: CSGRRETQYF.

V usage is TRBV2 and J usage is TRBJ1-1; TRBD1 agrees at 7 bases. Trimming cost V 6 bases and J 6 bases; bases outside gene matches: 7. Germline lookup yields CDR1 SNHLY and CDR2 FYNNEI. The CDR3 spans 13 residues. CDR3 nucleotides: TGTGCCAGCAGGATCGACAGGGACGCTGAAGCTTTCTTT. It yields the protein CASRIDRDAEAFF.

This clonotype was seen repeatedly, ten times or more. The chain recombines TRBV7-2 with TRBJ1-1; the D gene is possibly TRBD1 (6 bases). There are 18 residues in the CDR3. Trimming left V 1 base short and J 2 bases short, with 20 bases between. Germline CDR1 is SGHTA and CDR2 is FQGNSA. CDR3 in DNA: TGTGCCAGCAGCTTAGTCTTAGTAGGGGGGACATTTAACACTGAAGCTTTCTTT. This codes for CASSLVLVGGTFNTEAFF.

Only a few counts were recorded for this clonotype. The CDR3 nucleotides read TGTGCCAGCAGCCCCCAGACGACCCAGCCCCAGCATTTT. Translating it yields CASSPQTTQPQHF. This rearrangement joins TRBV7-6 to TRBJ1-5; D not resolved. The CDR3 runs 13 residues. The V gene's germline CDR1 is SGHVS and CDR2 FNYEAQ. Trimming shortened V by 5 bases and J by 7 bases, and 12 bases separated the two germline ends.

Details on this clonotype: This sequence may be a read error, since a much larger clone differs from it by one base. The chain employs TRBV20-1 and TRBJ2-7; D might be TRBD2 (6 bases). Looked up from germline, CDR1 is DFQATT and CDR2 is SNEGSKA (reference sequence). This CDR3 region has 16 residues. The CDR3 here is CSASDLSSVPVGEKYF. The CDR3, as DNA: TGCAGTGCTAGTGACCTTTCTAGCGTCCCAGTCGGCGAGAAGTACTTC.

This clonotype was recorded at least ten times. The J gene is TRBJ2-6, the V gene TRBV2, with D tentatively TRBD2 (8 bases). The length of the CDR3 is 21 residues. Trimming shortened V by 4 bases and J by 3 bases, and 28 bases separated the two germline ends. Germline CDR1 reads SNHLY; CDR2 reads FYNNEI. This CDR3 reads CASSAGRGRTGPRGGANVLTF. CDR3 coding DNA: TGTGCCAGCAGTGCCGGGAGGGGCAGGACAGGACCACGAGGTGGGGCCAACGTCCTGACTTTC.

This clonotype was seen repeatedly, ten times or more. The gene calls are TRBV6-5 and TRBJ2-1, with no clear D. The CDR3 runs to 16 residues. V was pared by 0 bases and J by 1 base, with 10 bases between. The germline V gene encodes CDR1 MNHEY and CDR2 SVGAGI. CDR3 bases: TGTGCCAGCAGTTACTCGGGTCGGTGGTCCTACAATGAGCAGTTCTTC. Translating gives CASSYSGRWSYNEQFF.

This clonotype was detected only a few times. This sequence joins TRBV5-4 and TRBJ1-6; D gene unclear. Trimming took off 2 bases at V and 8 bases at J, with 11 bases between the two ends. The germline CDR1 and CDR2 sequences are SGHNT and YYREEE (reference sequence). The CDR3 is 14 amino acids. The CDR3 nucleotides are TGTGCCAGCAGCTTTGGGCAGCGTGATTCACCCCTCCACTTT. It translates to CASSFGQRDSPLHF.

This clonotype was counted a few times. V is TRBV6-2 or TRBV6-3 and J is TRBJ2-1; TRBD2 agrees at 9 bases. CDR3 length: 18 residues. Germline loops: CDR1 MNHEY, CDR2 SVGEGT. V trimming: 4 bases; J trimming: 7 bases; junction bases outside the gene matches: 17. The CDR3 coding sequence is TGTGCCAGCAGTTCAATGAGAGGTTATAGCGGGAGAAGGAATGAGCAGTTCTTC. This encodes CASSSMRGYSGRRNEQFF.

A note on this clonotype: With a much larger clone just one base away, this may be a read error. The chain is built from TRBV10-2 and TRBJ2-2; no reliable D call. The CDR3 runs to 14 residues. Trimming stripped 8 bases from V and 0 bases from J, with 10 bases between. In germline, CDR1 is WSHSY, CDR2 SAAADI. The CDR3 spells CASGEASNTGELFF. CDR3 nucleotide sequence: TGCGCCAGCGGGGAAGCTTCGAACACCGGGGAGCTGTTTTTT.

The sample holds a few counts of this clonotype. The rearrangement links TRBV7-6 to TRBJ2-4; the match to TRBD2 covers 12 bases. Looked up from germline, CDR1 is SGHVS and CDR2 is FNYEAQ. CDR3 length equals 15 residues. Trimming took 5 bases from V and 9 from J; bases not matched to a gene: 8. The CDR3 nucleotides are TGTGCCAGCAGCCCAACTCTAGCGGGAGGGTCCATTCAGTACTTC. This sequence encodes CASSPTLAGGSIQYF.

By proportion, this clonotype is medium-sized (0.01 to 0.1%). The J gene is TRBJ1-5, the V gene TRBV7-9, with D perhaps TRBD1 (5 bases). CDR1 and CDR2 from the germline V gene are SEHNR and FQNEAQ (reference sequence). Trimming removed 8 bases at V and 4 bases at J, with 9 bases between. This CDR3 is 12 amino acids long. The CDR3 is CASGTDNQPQHF. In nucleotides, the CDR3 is TGTGCCAGCGGGACGGATAATCAGCCCCAGCATTTT.

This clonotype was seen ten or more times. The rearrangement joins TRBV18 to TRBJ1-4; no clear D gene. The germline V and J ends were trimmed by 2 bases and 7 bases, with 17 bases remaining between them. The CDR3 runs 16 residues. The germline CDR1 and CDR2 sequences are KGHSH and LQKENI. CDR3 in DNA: TGTGCCAGCTCACCAGGGCTGGGTAGTGTTCGTGAAAAACTGTTTTTT. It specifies CASSPGLGSVREKLFF.

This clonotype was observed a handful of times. The CDR3 here is CASSLLSLGTDTQYF. In DNA, the CDR3 is TGCGCCAGCAGCCTACTATCCCTGGGAACAGATACGCAGTATTTT. The V and J genes are TRBV5-1 and TRBJ2-3, with no clear D. The V gene lost 4 bases and the J gene lost 3 bases, with 15 bases spanning the gap. CDR1 and CDR2 (germline): SGHRS, YFSETQ. CDR3 length equals 15 residues.

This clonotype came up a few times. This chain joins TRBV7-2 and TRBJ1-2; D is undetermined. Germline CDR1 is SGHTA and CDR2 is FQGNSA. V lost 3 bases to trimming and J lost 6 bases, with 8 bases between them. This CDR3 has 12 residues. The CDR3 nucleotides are TGTGCCAGCAGCTTCACCCTGGATGGCTACACCTTC. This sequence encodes CASSFTLDGYTF.

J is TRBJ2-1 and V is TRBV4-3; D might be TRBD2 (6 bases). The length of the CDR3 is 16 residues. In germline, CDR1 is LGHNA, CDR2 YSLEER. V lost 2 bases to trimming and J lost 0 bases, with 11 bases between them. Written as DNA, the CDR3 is TGCGCCAGCAGCCAAACCCTAGCGAGCTCCTACAATGAGCAGTTCTTC. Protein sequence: CASSQTLASSYNEQFF.